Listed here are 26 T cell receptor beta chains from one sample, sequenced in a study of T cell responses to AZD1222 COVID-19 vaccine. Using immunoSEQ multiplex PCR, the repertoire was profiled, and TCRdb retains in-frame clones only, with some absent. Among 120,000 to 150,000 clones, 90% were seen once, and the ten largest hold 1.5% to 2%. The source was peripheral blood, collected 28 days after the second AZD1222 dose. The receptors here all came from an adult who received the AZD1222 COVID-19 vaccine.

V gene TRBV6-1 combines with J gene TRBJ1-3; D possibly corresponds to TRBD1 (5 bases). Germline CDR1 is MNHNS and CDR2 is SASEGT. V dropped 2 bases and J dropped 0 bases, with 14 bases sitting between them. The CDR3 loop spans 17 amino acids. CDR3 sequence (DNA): TGTGCCAGCAGTGAAAAACGACAGATAAGCTCTGGAAACACCATATATTTT. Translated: CASSEKRQISSGNTIYF.

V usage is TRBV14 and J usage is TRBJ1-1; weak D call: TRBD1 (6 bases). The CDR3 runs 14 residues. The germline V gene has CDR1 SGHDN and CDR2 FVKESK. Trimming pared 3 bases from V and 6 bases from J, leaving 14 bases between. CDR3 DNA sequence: TGTGCCAGCAGCCAGGAGACAGGATGGGCTGAAGCTTTCTTT. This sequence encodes CASSQETGWAEAFF.

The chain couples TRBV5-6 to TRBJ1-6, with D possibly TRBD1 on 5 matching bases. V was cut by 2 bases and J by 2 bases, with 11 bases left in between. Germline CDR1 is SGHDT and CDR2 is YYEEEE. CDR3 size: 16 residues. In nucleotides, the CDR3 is TGTGCCAGCAGCTTCCCAGAAGGGGCCTATAATTCACCCCTCCACTTT. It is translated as CASSFPEGAYNSPLHF. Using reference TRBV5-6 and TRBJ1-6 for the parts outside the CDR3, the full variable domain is DAGVTQSPTHLIKTRGQQVTLRCSPKSGHDTVSWYQQALGQGPQFIFQYYEEEERQRGNFPDRFSGHQFPNYSSELNVNALLLGDSALYLCASSFPEGAYNSPLHFGNGTRLTVT.

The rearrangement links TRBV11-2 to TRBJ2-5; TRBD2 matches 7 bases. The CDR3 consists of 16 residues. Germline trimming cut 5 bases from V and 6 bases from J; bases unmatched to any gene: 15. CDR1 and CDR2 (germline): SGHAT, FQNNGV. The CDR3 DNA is TGTGCCAGCAGCCCCGTTGAGACTAGCCCTGGAAAGACCCAGTACTTC. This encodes CASSPVETSPGKTQYF.

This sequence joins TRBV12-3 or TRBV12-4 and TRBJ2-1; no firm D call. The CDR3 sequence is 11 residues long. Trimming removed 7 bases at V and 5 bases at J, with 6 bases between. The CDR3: CASTRDNEQFF. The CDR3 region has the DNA TGTGCCAGCACACGTGACAATGAGCAGTTCTTC.

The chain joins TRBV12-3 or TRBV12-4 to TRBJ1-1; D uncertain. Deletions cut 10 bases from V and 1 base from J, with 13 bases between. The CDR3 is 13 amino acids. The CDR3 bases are TGTGCCACAAGGACGGAGGAGAACACTGAAGCTTTCTTT. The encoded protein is CATRTEENTEAFF.

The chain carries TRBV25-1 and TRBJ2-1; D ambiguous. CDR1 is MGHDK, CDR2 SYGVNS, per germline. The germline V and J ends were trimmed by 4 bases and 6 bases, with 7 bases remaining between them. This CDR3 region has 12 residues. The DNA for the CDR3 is TGTGCCAGCAGTGGAGCAGGCAATGAGCAGTTCTTC. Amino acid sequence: CASSGAGNEQFF.

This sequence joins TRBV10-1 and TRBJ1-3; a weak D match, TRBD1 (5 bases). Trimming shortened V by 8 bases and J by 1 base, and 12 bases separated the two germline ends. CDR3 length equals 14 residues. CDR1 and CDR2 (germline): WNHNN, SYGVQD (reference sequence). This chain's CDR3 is CASGPGSSGNTIYF. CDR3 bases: TGCGCCAGCGGTCCAGGGAGTTCTGGAAACACCATATATTTT.

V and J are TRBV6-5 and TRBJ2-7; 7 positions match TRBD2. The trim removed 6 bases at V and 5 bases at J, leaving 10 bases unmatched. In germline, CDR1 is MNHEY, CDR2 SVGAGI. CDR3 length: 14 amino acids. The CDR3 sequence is CASRSRRGRNEQYV. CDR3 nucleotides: TGTGCCAGCAGGAGTAGGCGGGGGAGGAACGAGCAGTACGTC.

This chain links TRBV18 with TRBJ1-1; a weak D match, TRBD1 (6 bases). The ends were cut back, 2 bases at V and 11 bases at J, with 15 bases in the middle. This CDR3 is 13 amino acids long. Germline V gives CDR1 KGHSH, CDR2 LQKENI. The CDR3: CASSPGGQGGAFF. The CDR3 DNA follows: TGTGCCAGCTCACCAGGGGGGCAAGGGGGTGCTTTCTTT. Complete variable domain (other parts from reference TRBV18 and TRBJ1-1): NAGVMQNPRHLVRRRGQEARLRCSPMKGHSHVYWYRQLPEEGLKFMVYLQKENIIDESGMPKERFSAEFPKEGPSILRIQQVVRGDSAAYFCASSPGGQGGAFFGQGTRLTVV.

The CDR3 reads CASSLVSGGQPQHF. The CDR3 bases are TGTGCCAGCAGCTTAGTCTCAGGGGGACAGCCCCAGCATTTT. The rearrangement links TRBV7-2 to TRBJ1-5; TRBD1 aligns across 7 bases. V gave up 1 base and J gave up 7 bases; unmatched junction bases: 4. This CDR3 is built from 14 residues. Germline-derived CDR1 and CDR2 are SGHTA and FQGNSA.

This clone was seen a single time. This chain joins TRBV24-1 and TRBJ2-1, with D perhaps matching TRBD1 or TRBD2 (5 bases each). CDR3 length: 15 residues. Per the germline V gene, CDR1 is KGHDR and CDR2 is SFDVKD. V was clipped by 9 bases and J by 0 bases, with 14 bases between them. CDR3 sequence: CATGAGVGSYNEQFF. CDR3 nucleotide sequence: TGTGCCACCGGGGCGGGCGTGGGCTCCTACAATGAGCAGTTCTTC.

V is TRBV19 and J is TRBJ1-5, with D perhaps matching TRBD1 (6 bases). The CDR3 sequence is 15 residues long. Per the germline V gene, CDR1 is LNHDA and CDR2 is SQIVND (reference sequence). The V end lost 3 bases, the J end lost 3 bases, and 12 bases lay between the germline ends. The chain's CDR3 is CASSMGGGYNQPQHF. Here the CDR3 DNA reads TGTGCCAGTAGTATGGGAGGGGGATACAATCAGCCCCAGCATTTT.

The CDR3 sequence: CASSYLSGEQFF. The CDR3 coding sequence is TGTGCCAGCAGTTACCTCAGCGGTGAGCAGTTCTTC. This sequence joins TRBV6-6 and TRBJ2-1; a possible D gene is TRBD2 (5 bases). Germline assignment: CDR1 MNHNY and CDR2 SVGAGI (reference sequence). CDR3 size: 12 residues. V was trimmed by 2 bases and J by 9 bases, leaving 8 bases between them.

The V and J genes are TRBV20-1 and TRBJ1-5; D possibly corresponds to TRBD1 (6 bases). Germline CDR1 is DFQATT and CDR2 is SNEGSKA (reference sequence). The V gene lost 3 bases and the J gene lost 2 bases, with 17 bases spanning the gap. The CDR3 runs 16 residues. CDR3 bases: TGCAGTGCTAGTGGTGGGAGAGGGGGGGGCAATCAGCCCCAGCATTTT. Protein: CSASGGRGGGNQPQHF.

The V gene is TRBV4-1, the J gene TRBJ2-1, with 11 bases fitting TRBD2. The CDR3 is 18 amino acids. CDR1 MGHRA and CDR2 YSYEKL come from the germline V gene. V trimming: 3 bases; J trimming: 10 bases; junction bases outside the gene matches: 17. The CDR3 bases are TGCGCCAGCAGCCACGCAAGAGGGAGACTAGCGGGGACAGGGGAGCAGTTCTTC. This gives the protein CASSHARGRLAGTGEQFF.

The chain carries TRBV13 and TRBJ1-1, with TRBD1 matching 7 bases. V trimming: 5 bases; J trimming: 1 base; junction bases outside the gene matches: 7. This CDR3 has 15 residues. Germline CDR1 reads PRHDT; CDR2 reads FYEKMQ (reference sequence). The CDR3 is CASSQVGTANTEAFF. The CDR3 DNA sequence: TGTGCCAGCAGCCAGGTAGGGACAGCGAACACTGAAGCTTTCTTT.

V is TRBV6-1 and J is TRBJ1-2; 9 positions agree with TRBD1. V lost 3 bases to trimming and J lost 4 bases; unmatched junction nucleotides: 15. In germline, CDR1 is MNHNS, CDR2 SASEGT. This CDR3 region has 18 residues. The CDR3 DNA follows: TGTGCCAGCAGTGACCTCCCCGGACAGGGGTCCCACACCTATGGCTACACCTTC. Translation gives CASSDLPGQGSHTYGYTF.

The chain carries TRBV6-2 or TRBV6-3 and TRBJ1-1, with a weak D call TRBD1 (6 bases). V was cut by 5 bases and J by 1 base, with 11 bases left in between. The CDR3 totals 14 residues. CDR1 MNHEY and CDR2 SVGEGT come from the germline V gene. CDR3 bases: TGTGCCAGCAGTGGGACAAGGGCGAACACTGAAGCTTTCTTT. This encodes CASSGTRANTEAFF.

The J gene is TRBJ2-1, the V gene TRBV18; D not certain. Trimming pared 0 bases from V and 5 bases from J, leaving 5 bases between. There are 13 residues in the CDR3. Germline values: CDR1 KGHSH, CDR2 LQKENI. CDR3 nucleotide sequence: TGTGCCAGCTCACCACCGGGAAACAATGAGCAGTTCTTC. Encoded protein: CASSPPGNNEQFF.

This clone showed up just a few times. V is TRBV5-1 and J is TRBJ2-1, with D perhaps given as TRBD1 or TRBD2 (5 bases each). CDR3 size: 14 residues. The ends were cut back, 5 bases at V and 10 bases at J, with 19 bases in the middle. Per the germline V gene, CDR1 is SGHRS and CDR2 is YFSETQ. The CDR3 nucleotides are TGCGCCAGCAGTAACTCGTCAGGGTGGAGGGAGCAGTTCTTC. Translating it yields CASSNSSGWREQFF.

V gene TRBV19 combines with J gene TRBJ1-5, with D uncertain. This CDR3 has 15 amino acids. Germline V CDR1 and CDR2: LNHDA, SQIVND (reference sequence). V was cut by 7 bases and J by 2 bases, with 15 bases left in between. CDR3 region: CASKEEIIGNQPQHF. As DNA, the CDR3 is TGTGCCAGTAAGGAGGAGATCATCGGCAATCAGCCCCAGCATTTT.

CDR3 region: CSVEELPARTQYF. In DNA, the CDR3 is TGCAGCGTTGAAGAGCTCCCGGCGCGGACGCAGTATTTT. The V and J genes are TRBV29-1 and TRBJ2-3; unclear D gene. The CDR3 spans 13 residues. CDR1 SQVTM and CDR2 ANQGSEA come from the germline V gene. V was clipped by 0 bases and J by 9 bases, with 13 bases between them.

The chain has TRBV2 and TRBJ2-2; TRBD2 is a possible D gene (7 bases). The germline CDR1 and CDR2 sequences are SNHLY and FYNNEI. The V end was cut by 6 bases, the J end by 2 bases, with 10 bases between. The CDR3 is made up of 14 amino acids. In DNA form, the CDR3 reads TGTGCCAGCAGGAGCGGGACAAACACCGGGGAGCTGTTTTTT. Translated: CASRSGTNTGELFF. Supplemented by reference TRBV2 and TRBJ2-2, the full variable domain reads EPEVTQTPSHQVTQMGQEVILRCVPISNHLYFYWYRQILGQKVEFLVSFYNNEISEKSEIFDDQFSVERPDGSNFTLKIRSTKLEDSAMYFCASRSGTNTGELFFGEGSRLTVL.

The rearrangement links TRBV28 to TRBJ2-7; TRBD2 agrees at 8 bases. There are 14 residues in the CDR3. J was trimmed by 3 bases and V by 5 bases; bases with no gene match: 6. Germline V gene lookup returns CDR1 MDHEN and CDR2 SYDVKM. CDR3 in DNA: TGTGCCAGCAGTCATAGCGGGGCCGGCTACGAGCAGTACTTC. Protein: CASSHSGAGYEQYF.

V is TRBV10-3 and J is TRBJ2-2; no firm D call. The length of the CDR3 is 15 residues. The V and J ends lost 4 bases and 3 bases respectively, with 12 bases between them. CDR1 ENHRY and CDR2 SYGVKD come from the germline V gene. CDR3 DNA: TGTGCCATCAGTGCCCGGGTTTGGGACACCGGGGAGCTGTTTTTT. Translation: CAISARVWDTGELFF.